The sequence of this TCR beta chain was determined in a study of blood T cell repertoires in COVID-19. Study details: Material from acute and convalescent COVID-19 was sourced from the United States, Italy and Spain. The analysed material was cDNA or gDNA that came from T cells, B-cell-depleted T cells, or PBMCs.

Source study methods: Researchers report that nucleated cell counts were estimated from reference gene primer amplification. Method: immunoSEQ multiplex PCR; TCRdb's copy keeps in-frame clones and lacks some. D and trimming come from the DNA, and the V and J calls and clone size come from that table. Among more than 110,000 clones listed, just under 90% were seen once. The germline V and J ends were trimmed by 8 bases and 6 bases, with 14 bases remaining between them. Germline CDR1 is LNHDA and CDR2 is SQIVND (reference sequence). The CDR3 consists of 13 residues. J is TRBJ2-1 and V is TRBV19, with a weak D call TRBD1 (7 bases). The sequence was obtained from a woman between 40 and 55 years old with acute or convalescent COVID-19. The material sequenced was peripheral blood. The CDR3 DNA sequence: TGTGCCAGTGGACCCCAGGGGGGCAATGAGCAGTTCTTC. Amino acid sequence: CASGPQGGNEQFF. The complete variable domain, with remaining parts taken from reference TRBV19 and TRBJ2-1, reads DGGITQSPKYLFRKEGQNVTLSCEQNLNHDAMYWYRQDPGQGLRLIYYSQIVNDFQKGDIAEGYSVSREKKESFPLTVTSAQKNPTAFYLCASGPQGGNEQFFGPGTRLTVL.